This paragraph covers one T cell receptor (beta chain) sequence. Its antigen remains unknown. The sample originates from a study of cytomegalovirus exposure and HLA in healthy donors. The wider study: It was reported in a later analysis that the same platform had been used for the 120 validation repertoires as for the 550 to 750 first-cohort repertoires. General observations from the study: Cytomegalovirus-associated TCR beta chains were listed, numbering 164.

It was the approximately 130-subject validation cohort, separate from the roughly 700-subject first cohort, to which the donors belonged. The V end was cut by 8 bases, the J end by 0 bases, with 5 bases between. The CDR3 is 13 amino acids. CDR1 and CDR2 (germline): LNHDA, SQIVND (reference sequence). The data were produced by immunoSEQ multiplex PCR, yet TCRdb's version contains in-frame clones alone and is incomplete. This sample yields 200,000 or so clones, of which around four fifths are seen a single time; 5.5% to 6.5% belongs to the top ten. The sample was PBMCs. The chain couples TRBV19 to TRBJ2-6; D is unresolved. This sequence was found in a woman aged 18-29 years in good health and CMV-seronegative. The CDR3 loop is CASGNSGANVLTF. DNA for the CDR3: TGTGCCAGTGGAAACTCTGGGGCCAACGTCCTGACTTTC. Full variable domain (missing parts from reference TRBV19 and TRBJ2-6): DGGITQSPKYLFRKEGQNVTLSCEQNLNHDAMYWYRQDPGQGLRLIYYSQIVNDFQKGDIAEGYSVSREKKESFPLTVTSAQKNPTAFYLCASGNSGANVLTFGAGSRLTVL.